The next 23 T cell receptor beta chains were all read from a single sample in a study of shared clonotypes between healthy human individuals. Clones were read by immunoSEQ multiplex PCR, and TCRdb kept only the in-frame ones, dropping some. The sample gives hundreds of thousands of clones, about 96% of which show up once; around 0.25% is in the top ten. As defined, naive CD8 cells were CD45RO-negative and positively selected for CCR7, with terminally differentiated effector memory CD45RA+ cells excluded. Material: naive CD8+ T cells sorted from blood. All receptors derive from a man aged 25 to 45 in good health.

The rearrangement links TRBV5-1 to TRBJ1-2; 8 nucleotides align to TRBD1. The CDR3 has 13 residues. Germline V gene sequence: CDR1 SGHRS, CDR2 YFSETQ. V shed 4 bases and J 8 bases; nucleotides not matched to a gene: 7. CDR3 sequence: CASSKGQGQGYTF. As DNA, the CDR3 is TGCGCCAGCAGCAAAGGACAGGGACAGGGCTACACCTTC.

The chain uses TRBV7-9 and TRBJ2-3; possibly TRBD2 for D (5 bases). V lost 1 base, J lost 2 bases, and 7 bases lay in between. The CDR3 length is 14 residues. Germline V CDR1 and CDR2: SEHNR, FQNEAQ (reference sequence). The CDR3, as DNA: TGTGCCAGCAGCTTAGAAGCGGACACAGATACGCAGTATTTT. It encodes CASSLEADTDTQYF.

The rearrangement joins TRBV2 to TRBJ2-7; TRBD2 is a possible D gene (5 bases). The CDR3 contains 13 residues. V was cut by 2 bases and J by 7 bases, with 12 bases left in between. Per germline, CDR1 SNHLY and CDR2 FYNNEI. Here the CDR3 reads CASSEKRAGEQYF. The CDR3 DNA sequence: TGTGCCAGCAGTGAAAAGAGGGCTGGGGAGCAGTACTTC. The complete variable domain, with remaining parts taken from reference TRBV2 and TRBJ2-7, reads EPEVTQTPSHQVTQMGQEVILRCVPISNHLYFYWYRQILGQKVEFLVSFYNNEISEKSEIFDDQFSVERPDGSNFTLKIRSTKLEDSAMYFCASSEKRAGEQYFGPGTRLTVT.

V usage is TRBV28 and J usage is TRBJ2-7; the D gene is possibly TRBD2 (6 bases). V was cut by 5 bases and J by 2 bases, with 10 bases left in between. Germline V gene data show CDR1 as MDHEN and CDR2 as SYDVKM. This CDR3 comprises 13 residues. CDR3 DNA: TGTGCCAGCAGTAAGGAGGGGACCTACGAGCAGTACTTC. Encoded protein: CASSKEGTYEQYF.

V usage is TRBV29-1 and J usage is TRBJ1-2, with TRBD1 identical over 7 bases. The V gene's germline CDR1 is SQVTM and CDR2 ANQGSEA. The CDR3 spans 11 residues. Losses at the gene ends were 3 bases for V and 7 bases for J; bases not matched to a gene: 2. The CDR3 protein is CSVDDRVGYTF. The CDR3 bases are TGCAGCGTTGATGACAGGGTTGGCTACACCTTC.

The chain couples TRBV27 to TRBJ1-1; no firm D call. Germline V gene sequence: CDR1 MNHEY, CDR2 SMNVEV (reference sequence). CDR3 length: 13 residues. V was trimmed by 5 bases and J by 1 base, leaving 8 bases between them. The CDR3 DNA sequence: TGTGCCAGCAGTCTGGACTCGAACACTGAAGCTTTCTTT. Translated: CASSLDSNTEAFF.

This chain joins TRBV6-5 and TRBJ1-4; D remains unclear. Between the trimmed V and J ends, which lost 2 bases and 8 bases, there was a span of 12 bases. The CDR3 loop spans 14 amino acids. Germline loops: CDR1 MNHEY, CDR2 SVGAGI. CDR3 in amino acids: CASSYQVRTEKLFF. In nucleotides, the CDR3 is TGTGCCAGCAGTTACCAAGTTCGAACCGAAAAACTGTTTTTT.

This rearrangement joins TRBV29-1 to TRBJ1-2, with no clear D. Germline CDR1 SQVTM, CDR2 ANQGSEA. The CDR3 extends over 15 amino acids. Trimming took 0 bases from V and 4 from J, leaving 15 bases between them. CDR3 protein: CSVEDSPTSAYGYTF. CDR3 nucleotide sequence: TGCAGCGTTGAAGATTCCCCCACCAGTGCCTATGGCTACACCTTC.

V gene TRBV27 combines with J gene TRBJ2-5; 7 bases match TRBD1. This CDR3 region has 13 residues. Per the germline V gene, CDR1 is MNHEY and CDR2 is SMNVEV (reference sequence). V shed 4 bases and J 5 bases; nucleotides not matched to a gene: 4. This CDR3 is CASSSTGVETQYF. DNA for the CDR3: TGTGCCAGCAGTTCAACAGGGGTGGAGACCCAGTACTTC.

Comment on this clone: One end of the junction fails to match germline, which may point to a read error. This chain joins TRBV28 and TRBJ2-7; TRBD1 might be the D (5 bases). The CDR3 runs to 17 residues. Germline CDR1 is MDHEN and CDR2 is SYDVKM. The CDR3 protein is CASSFELVDSSSYGQYF. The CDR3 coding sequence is TGTGCCAGCAGTTTTGAGCTAGTAGACAGTTCGTCCTACGGGCAGTACTTC.

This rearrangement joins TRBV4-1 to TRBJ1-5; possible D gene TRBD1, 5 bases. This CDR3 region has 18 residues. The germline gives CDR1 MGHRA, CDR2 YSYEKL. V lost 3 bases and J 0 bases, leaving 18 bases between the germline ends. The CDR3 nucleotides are TGCGCCAGCAGCCAGTTCCCCCGCTGGGGGACTAGCAATCAGCCCCAGCATTTT. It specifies CASSQFPRWGTSNQPQHF.

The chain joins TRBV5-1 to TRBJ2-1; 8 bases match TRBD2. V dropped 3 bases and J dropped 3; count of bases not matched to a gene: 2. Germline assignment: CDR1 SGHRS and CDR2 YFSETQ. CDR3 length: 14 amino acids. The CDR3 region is CASSWSGSYNEQFF. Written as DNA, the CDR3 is TGCGCCAGCAGCTGGAGCGGGAGCTACAATGAGCAGTTCTTC. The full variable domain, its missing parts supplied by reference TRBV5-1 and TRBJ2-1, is KAGVTQTPRYLIKTRGQQVTLSCSPISGHRSVSWYQQTPGQGLQFLFEYFSETQRNKGNFPGRFSGRQFSNSRSEMNVSTLELGDSALYLCASSWSGSYNEQFFGPGTRLTVL.

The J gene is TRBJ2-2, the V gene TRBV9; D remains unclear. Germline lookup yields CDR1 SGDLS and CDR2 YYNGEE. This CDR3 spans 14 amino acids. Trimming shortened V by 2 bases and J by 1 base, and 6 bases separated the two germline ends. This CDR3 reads CASSVSRNTGELFF. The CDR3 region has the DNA TGTGCCAGCAGCGTGTCAAGGAACACCGGGGAGCTGTTTTTT.

The CDR3 region is CASSQDQGTGEAFF. CDR3 in DNA: TGCGCCAGCAGCCAAGACCAGGGGACGGGAGAAGCTTTCTTT. V gene TRBV4-1 combines with J gene TRBJ1-1; possible D gene TRBD1, 6 bases. CDR3 size: 14 residues. Germline CDR1 MGHRA, CDR2 YSYEKL. V was shortened by 0 bases and J by 8 bases, with 13 bases between the two germline ends.

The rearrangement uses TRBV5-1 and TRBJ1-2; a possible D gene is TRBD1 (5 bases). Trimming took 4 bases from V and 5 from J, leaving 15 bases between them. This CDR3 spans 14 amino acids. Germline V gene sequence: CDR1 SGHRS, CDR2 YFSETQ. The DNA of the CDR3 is TGCGCCAGCAGCCCGGACACGGAGGGGTATGGCTACACCTTC. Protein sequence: CASSPDTEGYGYTF. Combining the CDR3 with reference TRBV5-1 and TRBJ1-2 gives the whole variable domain KAGVTQTPRYLIKTRGQQVTLSCSPISGHRSVSWYQQTPGQGLQFLFEYFSETQRNKGNFPGRFSGRQFSNSRSEMNVSTLELGDSALYLCASSPDTEGYGYTFGSGTRLTVV.

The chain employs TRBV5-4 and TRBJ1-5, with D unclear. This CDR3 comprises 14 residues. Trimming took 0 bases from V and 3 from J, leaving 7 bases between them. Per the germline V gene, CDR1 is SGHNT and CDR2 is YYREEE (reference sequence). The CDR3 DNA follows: TGTGCCAGCAGCTTGGCAGGAGTCAATCAGCCCCAGCATTTT. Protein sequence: CASSLAGVNQPQHF.

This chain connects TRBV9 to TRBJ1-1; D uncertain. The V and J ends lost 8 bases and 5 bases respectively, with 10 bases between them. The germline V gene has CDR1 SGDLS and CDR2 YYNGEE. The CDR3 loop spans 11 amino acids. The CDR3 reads CASQSRTEAFF. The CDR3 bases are TGTGCCAGTCAGTCTCGAACTGAAGCTTTCTTT.

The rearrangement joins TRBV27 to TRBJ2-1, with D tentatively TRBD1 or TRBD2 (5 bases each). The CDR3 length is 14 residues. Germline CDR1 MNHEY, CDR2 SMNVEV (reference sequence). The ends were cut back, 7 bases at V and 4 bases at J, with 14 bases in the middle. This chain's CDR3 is CASNRDGVYNEQFF. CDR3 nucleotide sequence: TGTGCCAGCAACCGGGACGGGGTTTACAATGAGCAGTTCTTC.

The CDR3 sequence is CASSYRGHNGYTF. The CDR3 DNA reads as TGTGCCAGCAGCTACAGGGGTCACAATGGCTACACCTTC. The genes are TRBV7-2 and TRBJ1-2; 7 bases are a match to TRBD1. V trimming: 4 bases; J trimming: 6 bases; junction bases outside the gene matches: 5. This CDR3 has 13 amino acids. CDR1 and CDR2 (germline): SGHTA, FQGNSA.

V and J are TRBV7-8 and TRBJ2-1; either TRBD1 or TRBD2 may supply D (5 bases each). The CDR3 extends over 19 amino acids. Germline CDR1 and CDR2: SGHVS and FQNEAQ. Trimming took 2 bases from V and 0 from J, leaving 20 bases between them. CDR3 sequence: CASSLRDPVAGDSYNEQFF. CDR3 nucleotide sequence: TGTGCCAGCAGCTTAAGGGACCCAGTAGCAGGCGACTCCTACAATGAGCAGTTCTTC.

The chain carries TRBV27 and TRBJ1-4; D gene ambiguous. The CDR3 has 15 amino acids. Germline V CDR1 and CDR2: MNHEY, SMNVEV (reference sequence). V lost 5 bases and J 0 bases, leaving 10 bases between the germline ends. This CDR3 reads CASSPDGATNEKLFF. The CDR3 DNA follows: TGTGCCAGCAGTCCCGACGGTGCAACTAATGAAAAACTGTTTTTT.

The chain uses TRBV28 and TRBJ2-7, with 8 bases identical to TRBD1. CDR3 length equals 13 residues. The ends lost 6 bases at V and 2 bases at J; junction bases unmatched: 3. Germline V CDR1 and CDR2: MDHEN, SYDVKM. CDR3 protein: CASSRDRTYEQYF. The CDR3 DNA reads TGTGCCAGCAGCAGGGACAGGACCTACGAGCAGTACTTC.

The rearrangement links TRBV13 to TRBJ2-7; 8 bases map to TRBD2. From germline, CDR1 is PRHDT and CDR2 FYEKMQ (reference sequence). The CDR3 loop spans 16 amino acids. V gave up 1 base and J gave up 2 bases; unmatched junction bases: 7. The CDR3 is CASSLVGSGTPYEQYF. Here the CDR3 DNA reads TGTGCCAGCAGCTTAGTTGGTAGCGGGACGCCCTACGAGCAGTACTTC. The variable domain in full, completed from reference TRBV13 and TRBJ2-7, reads AAGVIQSPRHLIKEKRETATLKCYPIPRHDTVYWYQQGPGQDPQFLISFYEKMQSDKGSIPDRFSAQQFSDYHSELNMSSLELGDSALYFCASSLVGSGTPYEQYFGPGTRLTVT.